This T cell receptor beta chain is from a study of beta chain features in type 1 diabetes. The study, taken as a whole, reports: Sampled from patients, naive, central memory and Treg TCRB repertoires appeared more similar than those sampled from healthy donors.

Averaging around 110 mL, one heparinised blood draw was given by each donor. Sorting of CD4+ naive, central memory, regulatory and stem cell-like memory cells was performed via CD45RO/CCR7/CD25/CD127/CD95/CD27. Expressed TCRB transcripts were sequenced because the entire RNA isolate underwent reverse transcription. TCRdb's table, derived via immunoSEQ multiplex PCR, lists solely in-frame clones and lacks some. The sample holds a few hundred thousand clones, over 13% seen once. A remark on this clone: Antigen unknown.

The clonotype originates from a woman younger than 35 in good health. Sequences were obtained from naive CD4+ T cells from blood.

DNA of the CDR3: TGTGCCTGGAGGGACAGAATGAACACCGGGGAGCTGTTTTTT. It codes for CAWRDRMNTGELFF. The V and J genes are TRBV30 and TRBJ2-2, with a tentative D call TRBD1 (6 bases). The CDR3 contains 14 residues. Germline-derived CDR1 and CDR2 are GTSNPN and SVGIG (reference sequence). V lost 3 bases and J 1 base, leaving 9 bases between the germline ends.